This T cell receptor beta chain emerged from a study of shared clonotypes between healthy human individuals. Study details: Researchers assigned three CD4 naive, three CD4 memory, two CD8 naive and one CD8 memory plate to each donor.

Assay used: immunoSEQ multiplex PCR; TCRdb lists only in-frame clones, some missing. The sample holds 1.5 million to 2.5 million clones; about 94% are singletons and the top ten take more than 0.9%. Study-wide results and caveats: It was only blood that was sampled, and tissue repertoires likely differ.

CD45RO-negative, CCR7-selected cells formed the naive CD8 fraction, which excluded terminally differentiated effector memory CD45RA+ cells. Only Caucasian adults living in Nashville, Tennessee made up the donor group. The V end was cut by 4 bases, the J end by 2 bases, with 9 bases between. Germline CDR1 reads SQVTM; CDR2 reads ANQGSEA. CDR3 length equals 12 residues. Comment on this clone: Its target is unknown. Other DNA sequences in the same sample also yield this CDR3.

What was sequenced was naive CD8+ T cells sorted from blood. The source is a young man in good health. The chain is built from TRBV29-1 and TRBJ2-7; D is possibly TRBD2 (5 bases). Here the CDR3 reads CSVGGDTYEQYF. The DNA for the CDR3 is TGCAGCGTTGGGGGAGACACCTACGAGCAGTACTTC.